The 9 T cell receptor beta chains reported below all come from one sample, sequenced in a study of blood T cell repertoires in COVID-19. Measured with immunoSEQ multiplex PCR; TCRdb has only the in-frame clones, and not every one. The table lists approximately 220,000 clones, 90% of them singletons. The sample comprised PBMCs or T cells enriched from blood (not recorded which). These receptors all stem from a man younger than 45 who had been exposed to COVID-19.

The chain links TRBV6-4 to TRBJ2-2; TRBD2 agrees at 8 bases. J was trimmed by 4 bases and V by 6 bases; bases with no gene match: 10. Germline-derived CDR1 and CDR2 are MRHNA and SNTAGT. This CDR3 has 16 residues. CDR3 in amino acids: CASSVDRGGGTGELFF. The CDR3 nucleotides read TGTGCCAGCAGCGTGGATCGGGGGGGCGGCACCGGGGAGCTGTTTTTT.

V usage is TRBV19 and J usage is TRBJ1-2; D is possibly TRBD1 (5 bases). CDR3 length equals 16 residues. V shed 3 bases and J shed 0 bases, with 14 bases lying between them. Germline V gene data show CDR1 as LNHDA and CDR2 as SQIVND (reference sequence). CDR3 residues: CASSIDDSRTNYGYTF. As DNA, the CDR3 is TGTGCCAGTAGTATTGATGACAGCCGAACTAACTATGGCTACACCTTC.

The rearrangement joins TRBV2 to TRBJ1-1; no reliable D call. There are 13 residues in the CDR3. CDR1 and CDR2 (germline): SNHLY, FYNNEI. Trimming removed 3 bases at V and 4 bases at J, with 9 bases between. The CDR3 here is CASSDAGLTEAFF. For the CDR3, the DNA is TGTGCCAGCAGTGATGCGGGTCTCACTGAAGCTTTCTTT.

The chain joins TRBV11-2 to TRBJ1-2; TRBD1 agrees at 8 bases. This CDR3 comprises 16 residues. Germline trimming cut 0 bases from V and 0 bases from J; bases unmatched to any gene: 3. CDR1 is SGHAT and CDR2 is FQNNGV in the germline V gene. As DNA, the CDR3 is TGTGCCAGCAGCTTAGAGACAGGGGTTACTAACTATGGCTACACCTTC. Translation: CASSLETGVTNYGYTF.

This clone was recorded only once. V gene TRBV7-9 combines with J gene TRBJ1-6; the D gene is possibly TRBD1 (6 bases). Germline V gene data show CDR1 as SEHNR and CDR2 as FQNEAQ (reference sequence). V lost 1 base to trimming and J lost 7 bases, with 14 bases between them. The CDR3 sequence is 16 residues long. The CDR3 loop is CASSLDSAGDNSPLHF. As DNA, the CDR3 is TGTGCCAGCAGCTTAGACTCGGCAGGGGACAATTCACCCCTCCACTTT.

The chain has TRBV18 and TRBJ1-6; 7 positions agree with TRBD1. V shed 0 bases and J 8 bases; nucleotides not matched to a gene: 7. The CDR3 has 16 residues. CDR1 is KGHSH and CDR2 is LQKENI in the germline V gene. The chain's CDR3 is CASSPPQGGLDSPLHF. For the CDR3, the DNA is TGTGCCAGCTCACCACCCCAGGGGGGTCTCGATTCACCCCTCCACTTT.

This clone has only one observation. The V and J genes are TRBV15 and TRBJ1-6, with TRBD1 as a possible D gene (5 bases). Germline V gene data show CDR1 as LNHNV and CDR2 as YYDKDF (reference sequence). CDR3 size: 14 residues. The V and J ends lost 0 bases and 9 bases respectively, with 9 bases between them. CDR3 sequence: CATSRDQGISPLHF. In DNA form, the CDR3 reads TGTGCCACCAGCAGAGACCAGGGAATTTCACCCCTCCACTTT.

The CDR3 sequence is CSASPGTGAGSNSPLHF. CDR3 DNA sequence: TGCAGTGCTAGTCCCGGGACAGGGGCGGGAAGTAATTCACCCCTCCACTTT. The V and J genes are TRBV20-1 and TRBJ1-6, with 10 bases that match TRBD1. Germline V lookup: CDR1 DFQATT, CDR2 SNEGSKA (reference sequence). J was trimmed by 6 bases and V by 3 bases; bases with no gene match: 11. The CDR3 sequence is 17 residues long.

The chain joins TRBV5-4 to TRBJ2-7, with D hard to call. CDR3 length: 12 amino acids. From germline, CDR1 is SGHNT and CDR2 YYREEE (reference sequence). Trimming pared 0 bases from V and 7 bases from J, leaving 8 bases between. The CDR3 sequence: CASSLGGREQYF. The DNA for the CDR3 is TGTGCCAGCAGCTTGGGAGGTAGAGAGCAGTACTTC.